Below, 10 T cell receptor beta chains from the same sample are listed, as sequenced in a study of blood T cell repertoires in COVID-19 (dated by TCRdb to 2020 to 2022). Libraries came from the immunoSEQ multiplex PCR assay. TCRdb mirrors the immuneACCESS table, restricted to in-frame sequences. Some clones are absent from its copies; in checked studies, under half trace to an unresolved V gene, and the reason for the others is unknown. This sample gives a few hundred thousand clones in total; 70% to 90% of them show up just once. The ten largest clones take up about 1.4% of the sample. The sequencing sample was made of PBMCs or T cells enriched from blood (not recorded which). Receptors originate from a woman between 18 and 30 years old who had been exposed to COVID-19.

The chain has TRBV4-1 and TRBJ1-1; TRBD1 might be the D (5 bases). Germline V lookup: CDR1 MGHRA, CDR2 YSYEKL. The CDR3 runs 18 residues. V lost 0 bases to trimming and J lost 5 bases, with 22 bases between them. DNA for the CDR3: TGCGCCAGCAGCCAAGATCCGGGGACCGGAGGGGTGAGTACTGAAGCTTTCTTT. It codes for CASSQDPGTGGVSTEAFF.

This chain links TRBV27 with TRBJ1-1; D unclear. Germline CDR1 reads MNHEY; CDR2 reads SMNVEV (reference sequence). The length of the CDR3 is 17 residues. The ends were cut back, 0 bases at V and 4 bases at J, with 18 bases in the middle. The CDR3 sequence: CASSLSIPDPRGTEAFF. The CDR3 DNA reads TGTGCCAGCAGTTTATCGATCCCAGACCCCCGGGGCACTGAAGCTTTCTTT.

The rearrangement joins TRBV6-2 or TRBV6-3 to TRBJ2-5; TRBD2 aligns across 7 bases. Germline CDR1 MNHEY, CDR2 SVGEGT. V trimming: 5 bases; J trimming: 4 bases; junction bases outside the gene matches: 13. The CDR3 length is 16 residues. CDR3 loop: CASSQLHSWGGETQYF. The CDR3 DNA sequence: TGTGCCAGCAGTCAACTTCATTCATGGGGGGGAGAGACCCAGTACTTC.

The chain is built from TRBV19 and TRBJ1-5; perhaps TRBD1 as D (6 bases). The germline gives CDR1 LNHDA, CDR2 SQIVND (reference sequence). CDR3 length: 15 amino acids. Trimming took 7 bases from V and 0 from J, leaving 13 bases between them. The CDR3 DNA sequence: TGTGCCAGTATACGGGACATTTATAGCAATCAGCCCCAGCATTTT. This codes for CASIRDIYSNQPQHF.

V usage is TRBV6-5 and J usage is TRBJ2-7; weak D call: TRBD1 (6 bases). The length of the CDR3 is 14 residues. V was pared by 6 bases and J by 4 bases, with 16 bases between. CDR1 is MNHEY and CDR2 is SVGAGI in the germline V gene. The CDR3 sequence: CASRRTELPYEQYF. The CDR3 DNA is TGTGCCAGCAGAAGGACAGAATTACCTTACGAGCAGTACTTC.

A word on this clone: The sample contains more than one DNA sequence encoding this CDR3. This chain joins TRBV10-3 and TRBJ2-5; D might be TRBD2 (5 bases). V lost 4 bases and J lost 5, with 5 bases in between. Germline V gene sequence: CDR1 ENHRY, CDR2 SYGVKD. The CDR3 contains 11 residues. The CDR3 sequence: CAISGGETQYF. As DNA, the CDR3 is TGTGCCATCAGTGGAGGGGAGACCCAGTACTTC.

This rearrangement joins TRBV3-1 (or the pseudogene TRBV3-2) to TRBJ2-1, with 11 bases matching TRBD2. There are 15 residues in the CDR3. Germline V gives CDR1 LGHDT, CDR2 YNNKEL (reference sequence). The trim removed 3 bases at V and 10 bases at J, leaving 8 bases unmatched. The CDR3, as DNA: TGTGCCAGCAGCCAGGCCCCTGGGACTAGCGGAGAGCAGTTCTTC. Amino acids: CASSQAPGTSGEQFF.

V usage is TRBV16 and J usage is TRBJ1-4; D is uncertain. Germline CDR1 KGHSY, CDR2 FQNENV. Deletions cut 0 bases from V and 8 bases from J, with 13 bases between. The CDR3 loop spans 15 amino acids. CDR3: CASSQSWGVGEKLFF. The DNA for the CDR3 is TGTGCCAGCAGCCAATCCTGGGGAGTAGGGGAAAAACTGTTTTTT.

This clone was picked up one time. V usage is TRBV10-2 and J usage is TRBJ1-5; the match to TRBD1 covers 7 bases. The V segment lost 7 bases and the J segment 7 bases; nucleotides outside the gene matches: 10. The V gene's germline CDR1 is WSHSY and CDR2 SAAADI. CDR3 size: 14 residues. CDR3 amino acids: CASTDRALGQPQHF. The DNA for the CDR3 is TGCGCCAGCACCGACAGGGCCCTCGGGCAGCCCCAGCATTTT.

This sequence joins TRBV7-2 and TRBJ2-5, with D possibly being TRBD2 (6 bases). CDR1 is SGHTA, CDR2 FQGNSA, per germline. Trimming pared 5 bases from V and 7 bases from J, leaving 26 bases between. CDR3 length equals 17 residues. The CDR3 here is CASSARGLSGSSPTQYF. As DNA, the CDR3 is TGTGCCAGCAGCGCCCGGGGACTTTCCGGGTCGAGTCCGACCCAGTACTTC.